Listed here are 27 T cell receptor beta chains from one sample, sequenced in a study of blood T cell repertoires in COVID-19 (dated by TCRdb to 2019 to 2021). Libraries were built with the immunoSEQ multiplex PCR assay. In TCRdb, the immuneACCESS table is reduced to in-frame sequences with V and J assigned. These tables do not hold every clone; where another copy was compared, an unresolved V gene accounts for under half, and the others remain unexplained. The sample data list about 160,000 clones, and approximately 80% of these were observed just once. Clones ranked in the top ten supply around 7% of the sample. The sequenced sample was peripheral blood. All receptors derive from a woman aged 40 to 50 with COVID-19, enrolled during active disease.

The rearrangement joins TRBV7-6 to TRBJ2-7; 8 bases are shared with TRBD1. This CDR3 comprises 16 residues. Germline assignment: CDR1 SGHVS and CDR2 FNYEAQ. V gave up 1 base and J gave up 3 bases; unmatched junction bases: 8. CDR3 coding DNA: TGTGCCAGCAGCTTAGAAGGACAGGGCCCGGGCTACGAGCAGTACTTC. Translating it yields CASSLEGQGPGYEQYF.

The V gene is TRBV6-4, the J gene TRBJ2-6, with unresolved D. The CDR3 loop spans 15 amino acids. Per the germline V gene, CDR1 is MRHNA and CDR2 is SNTAGT. V lost 3 bases and J lost 0, with 6 bases in between. The CDR3 protein is CASSEGFSGANVLTF. DNA of the CDR3: TGTGCCAGCAGTGAGGGCTTCTCTGGGGCCAACGTCCTGACTTTC.

Remarks on this clone: A much larger clone is a single base away; this may be a read error. The V call is TRBV7-5, the J call TRBJ2-7; the table's D gene call, TRBD1, was not cross checked with the DNA. TRBV7-5 is recorded as a pseudogene. CDR3 size: 13 residues. The CDR3 reads CVRSSGSNNEQYV. The CDR3 DNA follows: TGTGTCAGAAGCTCAGGGTCCAATAACGAGCAGTACGTC.

The chain recombines TRBV6-4 with TRBJ2-3; 10 nucleotides agree with TRBD2. The germline gives CDR1 MRHNA, CDR2 SNTAGT. This CDR3 has 15 amino acids. With V trimmed by 5 bases and J by 0 bases, 2 bases remained unmatched. The CDR3 region is CASSLTSGSTDTQYF. CDR3 DNA: TGTGCCAGCAGTCTGACTAGCGGGAGCACAGATACGCAGTATTTT.

The chain combines TRBV5-1 with TRBJ1-6, with a possible D match to TRBD1 (6 bases). There are 14 residues in the CDR3. In germline, CDR1 is SGHRS, CDR2 YFSETQ. V was shortened by 0 bases and J by 10 bases, with 11 bases between the two germline ends. The CDR3 here is CASSLAGVDSPLHF. Here the CDR3 DNA reads TGCGCCAGCAGCTTGGCAGGGGTCGACTCACCCCTCCACTTT.

This clone has just one count. The chain has TRBV5-8 and TRBJ2-3; 7 nucleotides line up with TRBD1. With 0 bases clipped from V and 6 bases from J, the junction kept 7 bases outside the gene matches. The germline V gene has CDR1 SGHTS and CDR2 YDEGEE. This CDR3 has 15 amino acids. CDR3: CASSLGVRGSDTQYF. CDR3 in DNA: TGTGCCAGCAGCTTGGGGGTCAGGGGGAGCGATACGCAGTATTTT.

Note on this clone: This may come from a read error, since a much larger clone is one base off. CDR3 nucleotides: TGTGCCAGCAGACCAGGGAACACTGAAGCTTTCTTT. Its protein product is CASRPGNTEAFF. The rearrangement links TRBV12-3 or TRBV12-4 to TRBJ1-1; D is unclear. The ends were cut back, 6 bases at V and 1 base at J, with 6 bases in the middle. The CDR3 sequence is 12 residues long.

This rearrangement joins TRBV10-3 to TRBJ2-7; a weak D match, TRBD1 (6 bases). Trimming shortened V by 3 bases and J by 6 bases, and 15 bases separated the two germline ends. Germline values: CDR1 ENHRY, CDR2 SYGVKD. The CDR3 totals 14 residues. The CDR3 region is CAISDIGTRGEQYF. The CDR3 coding sequence is TGTGCCATCAGTGATATCGGGACCAGGGGCGAGCAGTACTTC.

The rearrangement uses TRBV27 and TRBJ1-2; weak D call: TRBD1 (5 bases). The CDR3 runs to 14 residues. CDR1 is MNHEY and CDR2 is SMNVEV in the germline V gene (reference sequence). The V end was cut by 8 bases, the J end by 1 base, with 14 bases between. The CDR3 nucleotides are TGTGCCAGCCGACGGGGGAACTATAACTATGGCTACACCTTC. The encoded protein is CASRRGNYNYGYTF.

The V and J genes are TRBV6-2 or TRBV6-3 and TRBJ2-1, with D tentatively TRBD2 (5 bases). The V gene's germline CDR1 is MNHEY and CDR2 SVGEGT. This CDR3 has 14 residues. V was trimmed by 2 bases and J by 2 bases, leaving 7 bases between them. The CDR3 nucleotides are TGTGCCAGCAGTTACGGGAGAACCTACAATGAGCAGTTCTTC. This translates into CASSYGRTYNEQFF.

V gene TRBV6-5 combines with J gene TRBJ1-5; TRBD1 agrees at 8 bases. V lost 10 bases, J lost 1 base, and 9 bases stayed unmatched. The CDR3 extends over 15 amino acids. Germline assignment: CDR1 MNHEY and CDR2 SVGAGI. This CDR3 is CATDGQGLSNQPQHF. Written as DNA, the CDR3 is TGTGCCACGGATGGACAGGGTTTGAGCAATCAGCCCCAGCATTTT.

V is TRBV9 and J is TRBJ2-2; tentative D call: TRBD2 (6 bases). Germline-derived CDR1 and CDR2 are SGDLS and YYNGEE. The CDR3 runs to 15 residues. Between the trimmed V and J ends, which lost 0 bases and 5 bases, there was a span of 11 bases. As DNA, the CDR3 is TGTGCCAGCAGCGTAGTTAGGGGAGGAACCGGGGAGCTGTTTTTT. Amino acid sequence: CASSVVRGGTGELFF. Using reference TRBV9 and TRBJ2-2 for the parts outside the CDR3, the full variable domain is DSGVTQTPKHLITATGQRVTLRCSPRSGDLSVYWYQQSLDQGLQFLIQYYNGEERAKGNILERFSAQQFPDLHSELNLSSLELGDSALYFCASSVVRGGTGELFFGEGSRLTVL.

This chain joins TRBV7-9 and TRBJ2-5; a weak D match, TRBD2 (6 bases). Germline-derived CDR1 and CDR2 are SEHNR and FQNEAQ (reference sequence). The CDR3 runs to 15 residues. The ends were cut back, 0 bases at V and 5 bases at J, with 13 bases in the middle. The CDR3 loop is CASSLARAGPETQYF. CDR3 bases: TGTGCCAGCAGCTTAGCGAGGGCGGGGCCGGAGACCCAGTACTTC.

The rearrangement joins TRBV15 to TRBJ2-7, with D tentatively TRBD1 (6 bases). The CDR3 has 13 amino acids. Trimming took 6 bases from V and 1 from J, leaving 10 bases between them. Germline values: CDR1 LNHNV, CDR2 YYDKDF (reference sequence). The CDR3 region has the DNA TGTGCCACCAGACAGGGTACGTCCTACGAGCAGTACTTC. Protein: CATRQGTSYEQYF.

The V and J genes are TRBV18 and TRBJ1-5; weak D call: TRBD1 (5 bases). This CDR3 region has 13 residues. Trimming took off 4 bases at V and 2 bases at J, with 6 bases between the two ends. CDR1 is KGHSH and CDR2 is LQKENI in the germline V gene. The CDR3 sequence: CASSRGGNQPQHF. CDR3 coding DNA: TGTGCCAGCTCACGGGGGGGCAATCAGCCCCAGCATTTT. The variable domain in full, with the rest retrieved from reference TRBV18 and TRBJ1-5, is NAGVMQNPRHLVRRRGQEARLRCSPMKGHSHVYWYRQLPEEGLKFMVYLQKENIIDESGMPKERFSAEFPKEGPSILRIQQVVRGDSAAYFCASSRGGNQPQHFGDGTRLSIL.

V and J are TRBV5-1 and TRBJ1-2; 9 bases map to TRBD1. V was pared by 4 bases and J by 9 bases, with 4 bases of the junction left unmatched. The CDR3 loop spans 12 amino acids. The germline gives CDR1 SGHRS, CDR2 YFSETQ. The CDR3, as DNA: TGCGCCAGCAGCACGGACAGGGGTAGCTACACCTTC. Translating it yields CASSTDRGSYTF.

This rearrangement joins TRBV7-3 to TRBJ2-3; 7 bases fit TRBD1. The CDR3 is 13 residues long. CDR1 and CDR2 from the germline V gene are SGHTA and FQGTGA. V lost 5 bases and J lost 4; bases outside the gene matches: 3. The CDR3 reads CASSLQGADTQYF. The CDR3 nucleotides are TGTGCCAGCAGCCTTCAGGGGGCAGATACGCAGTATTTT.

The sample holds a few counts of this clone. The chain carries TRBV7-8 and TRBJ2-1; 7 nucleotides match TRBD2. V shed 5 bases and J 3 bases; nucleotides not matched to a gene: 10. The CDR3 consists of 16 residues. Germline V gives CDR1 SGHVS, CDR2 FQNEAQ. This chain's CDR3 is CASSPYRGGSYNEQFF. Here the CDR3 DNA reads TGTGCCAGCAGCCCCTATCGGGGCGGGAGCTACAATGAGCAGTTCTTC. Supplemented by reference TRBV7-8 and TRBJ2-1, the full variable domain reads GAGVSQSPRYKVAKRGQDVALRCDPISGHVSLFWYQQALGQGPEFLTYFQNEAQLDKSGLPSDRFFAERPEGSVSTLKIQRTQQEDSAVYLCASSPYRGGSYNEQFFGPGTRLTVL.

The J gene is TRBJ1-5, the V gene TRBV19; 10 positions match TRBD1. Germline loops: CDR1 LNHDA, CDR2 SQIVND (reference sequence). V was pared by 6 bases and J by 7 bases, with 3 bases of the junction left unmatched. CDR3 length equals 13 residues. The CDR3 here is CASRGQGNQPQHF. DNA of the CDR3: TGTGCCAGTAGGGGACAGGGGAACCAGCCCCAGCATTTT.

This clone showed up just once. This chain joins TRBV5-8 and TRBJ2-6; maybe TRBD1 (6 bases). Germline CDR1 is SGHTS and CDR2 is YDEGEE. The V end was cut by 0 bases, the J end by 2 bases, with 6 bases between. This CDR3 contains 15 residues. The CDR3: CASSLAGAGANVLTF. In nucleotides, the CDR3 is TGTGCCAGCAGCTTGGCAGGGGCTGGGGCCAACGTCCTGACTTTC.

This clone was seen a single time. The chain recombines TRBV18 with TRBJ2-2, with 10 positions matching TRBD1. V lost 6 bases, J lost 1 base, and 5 bases stayed unmatched. Per the germline V gene, CDR1 is KGHSH and CDR2 is LQKENI. This CDR3 is built from 16 residues. The CDR3 DNA sequence: TGTGCCAGCTCTCACGACAGGGGGCGGAACACCGGGGAGCTGTTTTTT. It specifies CASSHDRGRNTGELFF.

The rearrangement uses TRBV6-4 and TRBJ1-6; D is unresolved. Trimming shortened V by 7 bases and J by 5 bases, and 6 bases separated the two germline ends. The germline gives CDR1 MRHNA, CDR2 SNTAGT. There are 12 residues in the CDR3. CDR3 nucleotides: TGTGCCAGCACCCCGGATAATTCACCCCTCCACTTT. This codes for CASTPDNSPLHF.

This chain connects TRBV19 to TRBJ2-7; TRBD1 aligns across 7 bases. Germline lookup yields CDR1 LNHDA and CDR2 SQIVND (reference sequence). The J segment lost 3 bases and the V segment lost 4 bases, leaving 9 bases of the junction unmatched. This CDR3 contains 15 residues. In nucleotides, the CDR3 is TGTGCCAGTAGTAGCCCCCGACAGGGCGTCTACGAGCAGTACGTC. It is translated as CASSSPRQGVYEQYV.

J is TRBJ2-7 and V is TRBV7-6; D unresolved. CDR1 and CDR2 (germline): SGHVS, FNYEAQ. The CDR3 spans 13 residues. Trimming removed 5 bases at V and 4 bases at J, with 12 bases between. In DNA, the CDR3 is TGTGCCAGCAGCAACCCACTAACTTACGAGCAGTACTTC. It yields the protein CASSNPLTYEQYF.

The rearrangement links TRBV9 to TRBJ2-2, with 10 bases identical to TRBD2. With 0 bases clipped from V and 4 bases from J, the junction kept 0 bases outside the gene matches. Germline CDR1 is SGDLS and CDR2 is YYNGEE. CDR3 length equals 15 residues. The DNA of the CDR3 is TGTGCCAGCAGCGTAGAGCGGGGGGGCACCGGGGAGCTGTTTTTT. Its translation: CASSVERGGTGELFF.

The chain's CDR3 is CASSRNGAGGETQYF. The CDR3 DNA is TGTGCCAGCAGCCGCAACGGGGCAGGGGGCGAGACCCAGTACTTC. This chain joins TRBV7-6 and TRBJ2-5; 8 positions agree with TRBD1. V dropped 5 bases and J dropped 5; count of bases not matched to a gene: 10. This CDR3 comprises 15 residues. Germline CDR1 is SGHVS and CDR2 is FNYEAQ.

The table lists this clone with a count of one. CDR3 nucleotides: TGTGCCAGCAGCTTGGAACCAGGGAGGGATGGCTACACCTTC. Its translation is CASSLEPGRDGYTF. This chain uses TRBV5-6 with TRBJ1-2, with TRBD1 as a possible D gene (5 bases). Per the germline V gene, CDR1 is SGHDT and CDR2 is YYEEEE. Trimming took 0 bases from V and 6 from J, leaving 12 bases between them. The CDR3 loop spans 14 amino acids.